The 25 T cell receptor beta chains given below trace back to one sample, sequenced in a study of response to subunit inactivated influenza vaccine. Via MiXCR, TCRdb re-called the RT-PCR reads, giving one row per CDR3 protein. The data contain about 480,000 distinct CDR3 sequences, 25% of them singletons. Sample: CD4+ T cells sorted from PBMCs, taken approximately 5 days after vaccination. These receptors came from a man aged 50 to 59 who received an inactivated influenza vaccine.

This rearrangement joins TRBV7-2 to TRBJ1-6; D is unresolved. The CDR3 is 16 residues long. Per germline, CDR1 SGHTA and CDR2 FQGNSA. Trimming shortened V by 4 bases and J by 7 bases, and 17 bases separated the two germline ends. CDR3 bases: TGTGCCAGCAGCTATAGGAGCCCCGGGCGCAATTCACCCCTCCACTTT. Protein product: CASSYRSPGRNSPLHF.

The chain is built from TRBV28 and TRBJ2-7, with 7 bases fitting TRBD1. Germline V lookup: CDR1 MDHEN, CDR2 SYDVKM. V was pared by 6 bases and J by 3 bases, with 2 bases of the junction left unmatched. The CDR3 spans 12 residues. Here the CDR3 reads CASRRTGYEQYF. The CDR3 bases are TGTGCCAGCAGAAGGACAGGCTACGAGCAGTACTTC.

This chain joins TRBV20-1 and TRBJ2-6; 9 bases align to TRBD1. The J segment lost 0 bases and the V segment lost 0 bases, leaving 3 bases of the junction unmatched. This CDR3 has 17 residues. CDR1 and CDR2 from the germline V gene are DFQATT and SNEGSKA (reference sequence). CDR3 region: CSARDGTGYSGANVLTF. The CDR3 bases are TGCAGTGCTAGAGATGGGACAGGGTACTCTGGGGCCAACGTCCTGACTTTC.

CDR3 coding DNA: TGTGCCAGCAGCTCCCGGGAGTACAATGAGCAGTTCTTC. Its protein product is CASSSREYNEQFF. The V and J genes are TRBV4-2 and TRBJ2-1; possibly TRBD2 for D (6 bases). Deletions cut 5 bases from V and 4 bases from J, with 9 bases between. The CDR3 sequence is 13 residues long. Germline V lookup: CDR1 LGHNA, CDR2 YNFKEQ.

DNA of the CDR3: TGTGCCAGCAGCTTAGCCAGGACAGCGAACACTGAAGCTTTCTTT. Translation gives CASSLARTANTEAFF. The chain joins TRBV7-8 to TRBJ1-1; the D gene is possibly TRBD1 (6 bases). The CDR3 runs 15 residues. Trimming removed 0 bases at V and 1 base at J, with 9 bases between. The V gene's germline CDR1 is SGHVS and CDR2 FQNEAQ. The full variable domain, completed using reference TRBV7-8 and TRBJ1-1, is GAGVSQSPRYKVAKRGQDVALRCDPISGHVSLFWYQQALGQGPEFLTYFQNEAQLDKSGLPSDRFFAERPEGSVSTLKIQRTQQEDSAVYLCASSLARTANTEAFFGQGTRLTVV.

This clonotype turned up a few times. This rearrangement joins TRBV4-1 to TRBJ1-4; possibly TRBD1 for D (5 bases). V was shortened by 4 bases and J by 3 bases, with 12 bases between the two germline ends. CDR1 and CDR2 (germline): MGHRA, YSYEKL. This CDR3 is 15 amino acids long. CDR3 coding DNA: TGCGCCAGCAGCCCCGGGGGAACCGCTAATGAAAAACTGTTTTTT. This codes for CASSPGGTANEKLFF.

This clonotype was recorded a few times. V usage is TRBV5-8 and J usage is TRBJ2-3; D ambiguous. Germline CDR1 reads SGHTS; CDR2 reads YDEGEE. V dropped 2 bases and J dropped 3 bases, with 10 bases sitting between them. There are 14 residues in the CDR3. CDR3 protein: CASSFGPATDTQYF. As DNA, the CDR3 is TGTGCCAGCAGCTTTGGACCGGCTACAGATACGCAGTATTTT.

The V call is TRBV10-3, the J call TRBJ2-2; TRBD1 matches 7 bases. The CDR3 runs 15 residues. Germline loops: CDR1 ENHRY, CDR2 SYGVKD. V gave up 2 bases and J gave up 3 bases; unmatched junction bases: 3. The CDR3 nucleotides read TGTGCCATCAGTGAGAGGGGGCCGGACACCGGGGAGCTGTTTTTT. This codes for CAISERGPDTGELFF.

This clonotype has a handful of counts. The chain links TRBV5-6 to TRBJ2-1, with D perhaps matching TRBD2 (6 bases). The CDR3 is made up of 16 amino acids. Germline CDR1 is SGHDT and CDR2 is YYEEEE. V lost 5 bases to trimming and J lost 5 bases, with 20 bases between them. The CDR3 DNA sequence: TGTGCCAGCAGTTTTAGACTAGTTTTGGGGCACAATGAGCAGTTCTTC. Encoded protein: CASSFRLVLGHNEQFF.

This chain links TRBV3-1 with TRBJ2-7; 9 nucleotides match TRBD2. Germline lookup yields CDR1 LGHDT and CDR2 YNNKEL (reference sequence). The CDR3 contains 16 residues. The V segment lost 3 bases and the J segment 1 base; nucleotides outside the gene matches: 7. CDR3: CASSHRPLAGSYEQYF. CDR3 nucleotide sequence: TGTGCCAGCAGCCATCGGCCTCTAGCGGGGTCCTACGAGCAGTACTTC.

This chain connects TRBV20-1 to TRBJ2-3; 8 nucleotides agree with TRBD1. The CDR3 length is 16 residues. Germline CDR1 and CDR2: DFQATT and SNEGSKA (reference sequence). V dropped 7 bases and J dropped 1; count of bases not matched to a gene: 13. The CDR3 nucleotides are TGCAGTGTGGTGATGTTCGGGACAGGCGGCACAGATACGCAGTATTTT. Its translation: CSVVMFGTGGTDTQYF.

CDR3 protein: CASSPQNSQPQHF. CDR3 in DNA: TGTGCCAGCAGCCCTCAAAACTCACAGCCCCAGCATTTT. The rearrangement uses TRBV14 and TRBJ1-5; no clear D gene. The length of the CDR3 is 13 residues. Per germline, CDR1 SGHDN and CDR2 FVKESK. Trimming cost V 4 bases and J 7 bases, with 11 bases left between them.

This rearrangement joins TRBV7-2 to TRBJ1-3; D remains unclear. This CDR3 is built from 13 residues. With 5 bases removed from V and 9 bases from J, the gap between germline ends came to 14 bases. Germline V gene sequence: CDR1 SGHTA, CDR2 FQGNSA. The CDR3 is CASSPQMGSTIYF. CDR3 sequence (DNA): TGTGCCAGCAGCCCTCAGATGGGGAGCACCATATATTTT.

This clonotype appeared a few times. This chain links TRBV4-2 with TRBJ2-5; D is possibly TRBD1 (5 bases). V was pared by 0 bases and J by 5 bases, with 13 bases between. Germline CDR1 LGHNA, CDR2 YNFKEQ. The CDR3 has 15 amino acids. In DNA form, the CDR3 reads TGTGCCAGCAGCCAAGATAGGCAGGGTGGGGAGACCCAGTACTTC. As protein: CASSQDRQGGETQYF.

In this sample, this clonotype turned up a few times. The chain combines TRBV15 with TRBJ2-3; TRBD2 might be the D (6 bases). Germline-derived CDR1 and CDR2 are LNHNV and YYDKDF (reference sequence). The CDR3 sequence is 15 residues long. V dropped 0 bases and J dropped 4 bases, with 11 bases sitting between them. The CDR3 nucleotides are TGTGCCACCAGCAGAGATCCGGCTAGCGCAGATACGCAGTATTTT. This sequence encodes CATSRDPASADTQYF.

V gene TRBV4-3 combines with J gene TRBJ2-1; TRBD2 aligns across 8 bases. V lost 1 base, J lost 5 bases, and 7 bases stayed unmatched. This CDR3 comprises 16 residues. Per germline, CDR1 LGHNA and CDR2 YSLEER. The CDR3 coding sequence is TGCGCCAGCAGCCAAGCGACGGGAGGGCCAGACAATGAGCAGTTCTTC. Protein sequence: CASSQATGGPDNEQFF.

This clonotype has more than one count but fewer than ten. The V gene is TRBV6-2 or TRBV6-3, the J gene TRBJ2-7; TRBD1 agrees at 8 bases. J was trimmed by 3 bases and V by 6 bases; bases with no gene match: 7. Germline V gives CDR1 MNHEY, CDR2 SVGEGT. The CDR3 covers 14 residues. The CDR3 reads CASRPRTGNYEQYF. CDR3 bases: TGTGCCAGCAGACCCCGGACAGGGAACTACGAGCAGTACTTC.

This clonotype was seen a handful of times. The rearrangement uses TRBV4-3 and TRBJ2-3; D is perhaps TRBD1 or TRBD2 (5 bases each). The CDR3 contains 16 residues. The V end lost 1 base, the J end lost 2 bases, and 13 bases lay between the germline ends. In germline, CDR1 is LGHNA, CDR2 YSLEER. The CDR3 region is CASSQGVGPNTDTQYF. The CDR3 nucleotides are TGCGCCAGCAGCCAAGGTGTGGGACCAAACACAGATACGCAGTATTTT.

The rearrangement joins TRBV7-3 to TRBJ2-1; D perhaps matches TRBD2 (5 bases). Germline values: CDR1 SGHTA, CDR2 FQGTGA. The CDR3 runs to 15 residues. Trimming stripped 0 bases from V and 4 bases from J, with 10 bases between. CDR3 region: CASSLTSRGYNEQFF. The CDR3 DNA follows: TGTGCCAGCAGCTTAACATCTAGAGGGTACAATGAGCAGTTCTTC.

The chain couples TRBV6-4 to TRBJ2-1; D is uncertain. Trimming left V 2 bases short and J 6 bases short, with 8 bases between. This CDR3 region has 13 residues. Per germline, CDR1 MRHNA and CDR2 SNTAGT. DNA of the CDR3: TGTGCCAGCAGTGACGGGCTTTCCAATGAGCAGTTCTTC. Its protein is CASSDGLSNEQFF.

This clonotype has only a few counts. The V gene is TRBV6-1, the J gene TRBJ2-5; perhaps TRBD1 as D (6 bases). Trimming took off 6 bases at V and 4 bases at J, with 15 bases between the two ends. Germline CDR1 MNHNS, CDR2 SASEGT. The CDR3 is 14 amino acids. The CDR3 sequence is CASSQRQARETQYF. The CDR3 DNA follows: TGTGCCAGCAGCCAGAGACAGGCACGAGAGACCCAGTACTTC.

The chain recombines TRBV12-3 or TRBV12-4 with TRBJ2-7; the D is unclear. The CDR3 is made up of 12 amino acids. V was cut by 3 bases and J by 9 bases, with 12 bases left in between. The CDR3 nucleotides read TGTGCCAGCAGTTTTAACGGTCTCTGGCAGTACTTC. Amino acids: CASSFNGLWQYF.

The DNA of the CDR3 is TGTGCCGCAGGGACTGGCCCGAATGAAAAACTGTTTTTT. Translated, it gives CAAGTGPNEKLFF. The V and J genes are TRBV10-3 and TRBJ1-4; TRBD1 is a possible D gene (5 bases). Trimming stripped 11 bases from V and 5 bases from J, with 15 bases between. This CDR3 comprises 13 residues. CDR1 is ENHRY and CDR2 is SYGVKD in the germline V gene.

The J gene is TRBJ1-3, the V gene TRBV12-3 or TRBV12-4, with no clear D. V was pared by 4 bases and J by 4 bases, with 11 bases between. The CDR3 sequence is 14 residues long. The CDR3 DNA reads TGTGCCAGCAGTTCGAACACCCTCGGAAACACCATATATTTT. This codes for CASSSNTLGNTIYF.

This clonotype came up a few times. This chain connects TRBV20-1 to TRBJ2-1, with D possibly matching TRBD2 (5 bases). CDR1 is DFQATT, CDR2 SNEGSKA, per germline (reference sequence). V was trimmed by 6 bases and J by 0 bases, leaving 12 bases between them. The CDR3 length is 14 residues. The chain's CDR3 is CSAMLGSSYNEQFF. The CDR3 DNA follows: TGCAGTGCCATGCTAGGGAGCTCCTACAATGAGCAGTTCTTC.